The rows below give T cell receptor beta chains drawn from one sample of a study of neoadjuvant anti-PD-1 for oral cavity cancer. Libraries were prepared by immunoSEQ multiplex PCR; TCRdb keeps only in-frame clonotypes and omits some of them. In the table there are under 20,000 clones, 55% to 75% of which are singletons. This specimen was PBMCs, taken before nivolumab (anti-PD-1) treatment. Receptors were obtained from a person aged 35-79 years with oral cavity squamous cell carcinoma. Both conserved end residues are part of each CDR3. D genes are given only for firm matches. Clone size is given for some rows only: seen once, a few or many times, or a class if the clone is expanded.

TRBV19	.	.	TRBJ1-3	CASSRPSFSGNTIYF	TGTGCCAGTAGTCGGCCTTCTTTCTCTGGAAACACCATATATTTT
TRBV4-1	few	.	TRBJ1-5	CASSQGPTAGQPQHF	TGCGCCAGCAGCCAAGGACCGACAGCGGGGCAGCCCCAGCATTTT
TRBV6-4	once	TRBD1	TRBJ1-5	CASSDTGRTGRGIRNQPQHF	TGTGCCAGCAGTGACACAGGAAGGACAGGGAGGGGTATTCGCAATCAGCCCCAGCATTTT
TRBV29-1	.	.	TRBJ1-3	CSVEERRLLSGNTIYF	TGCAGCGTTGAAGAACGACGGCTGCTCTCTGGAAACACCATATATTTT
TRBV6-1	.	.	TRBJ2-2	CASSELGRGAGELFF	TGTGCCAGCAGTGAATTAGGCAGGGGGGCCGGGGAGCTGTTTTTT
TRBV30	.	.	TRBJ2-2	CAWNRGGAGELFF	TGTGCCTGGAACAGGGGGGGAGCCGGGGAGCTGTTTTTT
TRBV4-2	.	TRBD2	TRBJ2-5	CASSQDPPSSGGGETQYF	TGTGCCAGCAGCCAAGATCCTCCATCTAGCGGGGGTGGTGAGACCCAGTACTTC
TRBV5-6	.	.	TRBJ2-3	CASEGAGPGTDTQYF	TGTGCCAGCGAGGGGGCGGGACCCGGCACAGATACGCAGTATTTT
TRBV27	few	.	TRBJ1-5	CASSKDLPNQPQHF	TGTGCCAGCAGTAAGGACCTCCCCAATCAGCCCCAGCATTTT
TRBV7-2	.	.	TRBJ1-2	CATRREGGYTF	TGTGCCACCCGACGAGAGGGTGGCTACACCTTC
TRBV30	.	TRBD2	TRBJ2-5	CAWAGLALETQYF	TGTGCCTGGGCAGGACTAGCTTTGGAGACCCAGTACTTC
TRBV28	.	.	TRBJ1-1	CASSLGVRGTEAFF	TGTGCCAGCAGTTTAGGGGTTCGGGGCACTGAAGCTTTCTTT
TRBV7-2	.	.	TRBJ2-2	CASSLGSDVTGELFF	TGTGCCAGCAGCTTAGGCAGTGACGTGACTGGGGAGCTGTTTTTT